This TCR beta chain was sequenced in a study of blood T cell repertoires in COVID-19. Study overall: Recovered status in Cohort 3 required two negative PCRs, clearance, or symptom resolution. Sources were T cells, B-cell-depleted T cells, or PBMCs; the material itself was cDNA or gDNA.

The CDR3 has 15 residues. J was trimmed by 0 bases and V by 3 bases; bases with no gene match: 5. Germline V lookup: CDR1 SQVTM, CDR2 ANQGSEA. Methods used by the authors: Nucleated cell number was recorded as an estimate derived from reference gene primer amplification. Method: immunoSEQ multiplex PCR; TCRdb's copy keeps in-frame clones and lacks some. The V and J calls and clone size come from that table; D and trimming were worked out from the DNA. The sample holds approximately 190,000 clones, 85% to 90% seen once. Participants' own reports of clinical history determined their cohort assignment. This rearrangement joins TRBV29-1 to TRBJ2-4, with TRBD1 matching over 7 bases. The source of this sequence is a woman aged 40 to 50 in a cohort exposed to, infected with or recovered from COVID-19 (not recorded which). The specimen sequenced was PBMCs or T cells enriched from blood (not recorded which). CDR3 loop: CSVEIRGKAKNIQYF. In DNA form, the CDR3 reads TGCAGCGTTGAGATCAGGGGGAAAGCCAAAAACATTCAGTACTTC.